A single TCR beta chain is shown here with its context. V lost 5 bases, J lost 0 bases, and 16 bases lay in between. Germline CDR1 SQVTM, CDR2 ANQGSEA. CDR3 length equals 16 residues. Sequencing relied on immunoSEQ assay v3.0, run at survey level. Sequenced by immunoSEQ multiplex PCR; TCRdb stores in-frame clones only, minus some. This sample yields about 21,000 clones, of which roughly four fifths are seen a single time; approximately 7% belongs to the top ten. This record belongs to a study of long-term antiretroviral therapy in people with HIV. This clonotype originated in a man aged 45-65 years with HIV. This material consisted of unsorted PBMCs, taken 2.2 years after starting antiretroviral therapy. This sequence joins TRBV29-1 and TRBJ2-2; a weak D match, TRBD2 (6 bases). In nucleotides, the CDR3 is TGCAGCGTTAAGGAACGGACTATTCCGAACACCGGGGAGCTGTTTTTT. This codes for CSVKERTIPNTGELFF.